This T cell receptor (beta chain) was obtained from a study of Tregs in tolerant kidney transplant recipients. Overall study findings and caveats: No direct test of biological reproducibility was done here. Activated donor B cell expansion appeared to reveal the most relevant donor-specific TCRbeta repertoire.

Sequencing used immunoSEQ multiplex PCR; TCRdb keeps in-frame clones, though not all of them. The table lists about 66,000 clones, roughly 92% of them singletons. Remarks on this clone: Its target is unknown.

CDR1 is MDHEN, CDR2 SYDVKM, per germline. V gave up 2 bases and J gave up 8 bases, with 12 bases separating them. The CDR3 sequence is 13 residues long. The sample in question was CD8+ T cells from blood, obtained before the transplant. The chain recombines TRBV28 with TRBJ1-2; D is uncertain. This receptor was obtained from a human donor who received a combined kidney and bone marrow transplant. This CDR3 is CASSLIRDWGYTF. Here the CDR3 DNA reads TGTGCCAGCAGTTTAATCCGAGACTGGGGCTACACCTTC.